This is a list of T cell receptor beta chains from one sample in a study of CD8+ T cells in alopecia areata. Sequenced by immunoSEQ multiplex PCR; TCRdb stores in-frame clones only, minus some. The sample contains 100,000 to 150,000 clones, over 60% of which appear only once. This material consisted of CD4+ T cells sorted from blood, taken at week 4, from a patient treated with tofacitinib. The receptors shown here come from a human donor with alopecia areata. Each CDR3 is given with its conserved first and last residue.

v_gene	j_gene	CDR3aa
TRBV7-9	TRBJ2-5	CASSPAGSAEETQYF
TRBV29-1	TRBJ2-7	CSGASSYEQYF
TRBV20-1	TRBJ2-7	CSASGSYEQYF
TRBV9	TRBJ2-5	CASSAGPVEETQYF
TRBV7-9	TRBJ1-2	CASSLEGSLSYTF
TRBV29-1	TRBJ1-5	CSVSTGGGNQPQHF
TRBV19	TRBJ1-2	CASAGWNGGYTF
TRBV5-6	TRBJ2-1	CASSRFGEQFF
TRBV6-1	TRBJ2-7	CASSVRGDEQYF
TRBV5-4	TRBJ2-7	CASSYRQGGSYEQYF
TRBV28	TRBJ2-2	CASSSYLTKTGQWGTGELFF
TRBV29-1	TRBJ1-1	CSVAKDTNTEAFF
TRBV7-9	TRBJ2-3	CASTFFLTGSTDTQYF
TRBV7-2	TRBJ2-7	CASRGEREQYF
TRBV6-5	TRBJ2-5	CASRETSGGSGTQYF
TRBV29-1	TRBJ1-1	CSVSQGANTEAFF
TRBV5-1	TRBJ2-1	CASRLAESSYNEQFF
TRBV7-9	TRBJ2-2	CASSATSTGELFF
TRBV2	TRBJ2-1	CASSEFPRGTYNEQFF
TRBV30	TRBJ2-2	CAWRSDGLGSGELFF
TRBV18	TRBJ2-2	CASSPRTENTGELFF
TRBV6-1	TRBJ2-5	CASSGDRGGETQYF
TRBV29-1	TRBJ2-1	CSVEYWSLNEQFF
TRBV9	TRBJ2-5	CASSVDTSGQETQYF
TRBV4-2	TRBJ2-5	CASSQEGTGGAETQYF
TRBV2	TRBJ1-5	CASSRDGQPQHF
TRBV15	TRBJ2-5	CATSSGVEETQYF
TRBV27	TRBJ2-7	CASTPDRYEQYF
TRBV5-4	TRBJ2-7	CASSPQAQGRYEQYF
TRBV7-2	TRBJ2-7	CASSLEFGAVYEQYF
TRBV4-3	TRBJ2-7	CASSQDALAGGREQYF
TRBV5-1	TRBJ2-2	CASSPRAVVGALTGELFF
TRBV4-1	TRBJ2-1	CASSQDSVSSYNEQFF
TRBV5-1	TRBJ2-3	CASSLGATAITDTQYF
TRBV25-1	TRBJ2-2	CASRRTARGTGELFF
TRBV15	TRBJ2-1	CATSRGDTEDEQFF
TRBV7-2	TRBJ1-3	CASSPDQNGNTIYF
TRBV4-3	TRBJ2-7	CASSQDLGQGDYEQYF
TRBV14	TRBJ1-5	CASSLGRTVGNQPQHF
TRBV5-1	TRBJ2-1	CASSLGDRDNNEQFF
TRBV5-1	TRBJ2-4	CASSISGPSMNIQYF
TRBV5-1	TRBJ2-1	CATQETPSYNEQFF
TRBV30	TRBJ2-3	CAWSVRMSDTQYF
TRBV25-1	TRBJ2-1	CASSEYPSNNEQFF
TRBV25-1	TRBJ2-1	CASSSLDRNNEQFF
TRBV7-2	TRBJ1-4	CASSLSWISNEKLFF
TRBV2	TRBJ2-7	CASSEALGTPAYEQYF
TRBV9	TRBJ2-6	CASSVAGSGANVLTF
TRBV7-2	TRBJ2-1	CASSPDRDRVVSTFF
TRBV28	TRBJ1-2	CASNSDGYTF
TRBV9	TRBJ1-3	CASSVAGTVDGNTIYF
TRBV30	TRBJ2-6	CAWSSDGANVLTF
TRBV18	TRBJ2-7	CASSPRDYNYEQYF
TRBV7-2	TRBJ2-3	CASTTQLSTDTQYF
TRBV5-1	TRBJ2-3	CASSLDSSGGRGTQYF
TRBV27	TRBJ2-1	CASSNRGPFYNEQFF
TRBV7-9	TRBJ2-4	CASSQVGVAKNIQYF
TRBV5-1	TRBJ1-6	CASSLTGFHNSPLHF
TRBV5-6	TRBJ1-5	CASSRDNNQPQHF